This T cell receptor beta chain was retrieved from a study of blood T cell repertoires in COVID-19. In germline, CDR1 is SQVTM, CDR2 ANQGSEA. V gave up 4 bases and J gave up 9 bases; unmatched junction bases: 14. CDR3 length equals 15 residues. In the original processing: For nucleated cells, counts were estimated from reference gene primer amplification. TCRdb's copy holds only in-frame clones and misses some; the assay was immunoSEQ multiplex PCR. The V and J calls and the clone size are those of that table, but D and trimming were determined from the DNA. The sample has about 160,000 clones, around 78% seen once. Recruitment covered 25 or so US areas and drew participants whose ages spanned roughly 18 to 100 years. Participants' own reports of clinical history determined their cohort assignment.

Sequencing was performed on PBMCs or T cells enriched from blood (not recorded which). The source is a woman aged 50 to 60 who had recovered from COVID-19. The V gene is TRBV29-1, the J gene TRBJ2-1; 8 bases map to TRBD1. CDR3 coding DNA: TGCAGCGTTGTTTCTACAGGGGGTGGTCGCGGTGAGCAGTTCTTC. Translation: CSVVSTGGGRGEQFF.